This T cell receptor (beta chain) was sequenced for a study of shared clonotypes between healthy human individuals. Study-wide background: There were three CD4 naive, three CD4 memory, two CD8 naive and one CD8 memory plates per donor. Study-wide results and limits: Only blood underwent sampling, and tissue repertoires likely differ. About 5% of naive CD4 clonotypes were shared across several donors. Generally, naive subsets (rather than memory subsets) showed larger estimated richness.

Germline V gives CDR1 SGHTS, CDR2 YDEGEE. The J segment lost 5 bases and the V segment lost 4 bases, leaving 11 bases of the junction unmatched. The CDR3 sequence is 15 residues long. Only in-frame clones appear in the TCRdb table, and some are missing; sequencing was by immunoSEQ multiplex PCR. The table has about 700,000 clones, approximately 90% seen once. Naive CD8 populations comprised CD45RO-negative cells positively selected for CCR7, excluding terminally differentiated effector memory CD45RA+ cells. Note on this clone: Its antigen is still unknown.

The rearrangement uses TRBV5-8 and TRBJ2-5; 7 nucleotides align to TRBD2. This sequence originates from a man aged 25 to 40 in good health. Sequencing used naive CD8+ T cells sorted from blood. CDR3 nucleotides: TGTGCCAGCAGCCCGGGGGGTCTGGTCCCCGAGACCCAGTACTTC. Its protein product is CASSPGGLVPETQYF.